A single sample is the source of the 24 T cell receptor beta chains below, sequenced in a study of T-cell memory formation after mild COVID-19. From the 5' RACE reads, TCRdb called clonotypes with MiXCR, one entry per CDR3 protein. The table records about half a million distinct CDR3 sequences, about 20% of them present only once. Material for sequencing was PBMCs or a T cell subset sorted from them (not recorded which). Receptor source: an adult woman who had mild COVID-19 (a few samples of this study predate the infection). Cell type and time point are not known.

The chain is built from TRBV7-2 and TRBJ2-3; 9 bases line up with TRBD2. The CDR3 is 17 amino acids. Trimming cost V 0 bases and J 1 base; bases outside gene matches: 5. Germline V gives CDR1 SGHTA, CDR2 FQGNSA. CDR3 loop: CASSLAAGGPRTDTQYF. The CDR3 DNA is TGTGCCAGCAGCTTAGCGGCGGGAGGGCCTCGCACAGATACGCAGTATTTT. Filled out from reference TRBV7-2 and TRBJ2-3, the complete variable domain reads GAGVSQSPSNKVTEKGKDVELRCDPISGHTALYWYRQSLGQGLEFLIYFQGNSAPDKSGLPSDRFSAERTGGSVSTLTIQRTQQEDSAVYLCASSLAAGGPRTDTQYFGPGTRLTVL.

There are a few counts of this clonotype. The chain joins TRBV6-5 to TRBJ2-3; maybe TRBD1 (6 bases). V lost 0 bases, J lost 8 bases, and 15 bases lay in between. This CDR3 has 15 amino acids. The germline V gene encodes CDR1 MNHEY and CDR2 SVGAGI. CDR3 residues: CASSYSIQQGFTQYF. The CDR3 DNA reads TGTGCCAGCAGTTACTCGATCCAGCAGGGGTTTACGCAGTATTTT.

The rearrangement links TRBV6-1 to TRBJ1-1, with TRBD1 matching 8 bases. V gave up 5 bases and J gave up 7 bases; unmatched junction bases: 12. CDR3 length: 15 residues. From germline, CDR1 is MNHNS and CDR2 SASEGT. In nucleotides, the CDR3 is TGTGCCAGCAGTCGGGAAGCCGGGACAGGAGATGAAGCTTTCTTT. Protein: CASSREAGTGDEAFF.

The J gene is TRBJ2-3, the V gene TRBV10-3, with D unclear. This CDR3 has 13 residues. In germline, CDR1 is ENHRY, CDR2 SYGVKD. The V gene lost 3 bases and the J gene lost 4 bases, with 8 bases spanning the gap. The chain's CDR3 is CAISDRLSDTQYF. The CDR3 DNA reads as TGTGCCATCAGTGACAGACTTTCAGATACGCAGTATTTT.

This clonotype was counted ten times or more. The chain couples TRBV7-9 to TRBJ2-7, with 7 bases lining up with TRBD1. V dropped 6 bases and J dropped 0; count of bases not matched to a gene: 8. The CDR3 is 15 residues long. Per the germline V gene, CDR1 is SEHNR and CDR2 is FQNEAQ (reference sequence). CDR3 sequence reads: CASRYGTALSYEQYF. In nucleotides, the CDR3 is TGTGCCAGCAGATACGGGACAGCCCTCTCCTACGAGCAGTACTTC.

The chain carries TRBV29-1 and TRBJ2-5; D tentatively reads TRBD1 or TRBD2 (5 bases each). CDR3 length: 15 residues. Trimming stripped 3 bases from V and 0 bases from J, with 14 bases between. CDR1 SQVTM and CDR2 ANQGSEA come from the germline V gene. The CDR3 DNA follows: TGCAGCGTTGATCAAGGGACGAGGTACCAAGAGACCCAGTACTTC. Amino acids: CSVDQGTRYQETQYF.

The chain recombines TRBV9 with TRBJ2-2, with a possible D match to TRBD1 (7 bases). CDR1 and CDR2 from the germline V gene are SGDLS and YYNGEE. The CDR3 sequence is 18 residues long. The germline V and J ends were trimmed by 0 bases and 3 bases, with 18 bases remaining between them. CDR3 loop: CASSVGGVDRDYTGELFF. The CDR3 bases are TGTGCCAGCAGCGTAGGCGGGGTTGACAGGGACTACACCGGGGAGCTGTTTTTT. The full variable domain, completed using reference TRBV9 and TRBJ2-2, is DSGVTQTPKHLITATGQRVTLRCSPRSGDLSVYWYQQSLDQGLQFLIQYYNGEERAKGNILERFSAQQFPDLHSELNLSSLELGDSALYFCASSVGGVDRDYTGELFFGEGSRLTVL.

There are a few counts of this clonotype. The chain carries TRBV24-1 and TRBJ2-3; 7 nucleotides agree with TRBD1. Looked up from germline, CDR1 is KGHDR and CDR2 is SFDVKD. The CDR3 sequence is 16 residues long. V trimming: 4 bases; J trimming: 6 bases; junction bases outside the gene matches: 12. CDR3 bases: TGTGCCACCAGTGAAACAGGGGCCTTCGGCGGGGATACGCAGTATTTT. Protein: CATSETGAFGGDTQYF.

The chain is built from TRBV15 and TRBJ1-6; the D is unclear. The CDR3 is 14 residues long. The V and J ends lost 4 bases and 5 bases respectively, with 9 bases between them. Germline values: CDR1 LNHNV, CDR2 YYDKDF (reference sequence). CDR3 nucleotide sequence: TGTGCCACCAGCAAGACATCCGATAATTCACCCCTCCACTTT. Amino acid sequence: CATSKTSDNSPLHF.

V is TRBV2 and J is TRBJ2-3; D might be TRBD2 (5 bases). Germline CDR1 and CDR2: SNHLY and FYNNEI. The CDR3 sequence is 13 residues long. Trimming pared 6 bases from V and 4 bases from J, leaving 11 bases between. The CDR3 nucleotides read TGTGCCAGCAGCCGGGATACGGCAGATACGCAGTATTTT. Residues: CASSRDTADTQYF.

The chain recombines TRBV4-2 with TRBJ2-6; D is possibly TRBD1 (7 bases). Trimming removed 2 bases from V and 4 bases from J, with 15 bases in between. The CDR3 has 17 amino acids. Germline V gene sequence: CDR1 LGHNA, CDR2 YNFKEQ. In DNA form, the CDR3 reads TGTGCCAGCAGCCAATTGGAGGGGGCGCCCGGGGCCAACGTCCTGACTTTC. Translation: CASSQLEGAPGANVLTF.

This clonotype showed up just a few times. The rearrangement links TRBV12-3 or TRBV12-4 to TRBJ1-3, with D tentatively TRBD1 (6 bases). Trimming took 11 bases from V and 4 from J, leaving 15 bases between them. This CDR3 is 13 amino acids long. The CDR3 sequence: CASLGGAGNTIYF. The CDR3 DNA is TGTGCCTCTCTCGGGGGGGCGGGAAACACCATATATTTT.

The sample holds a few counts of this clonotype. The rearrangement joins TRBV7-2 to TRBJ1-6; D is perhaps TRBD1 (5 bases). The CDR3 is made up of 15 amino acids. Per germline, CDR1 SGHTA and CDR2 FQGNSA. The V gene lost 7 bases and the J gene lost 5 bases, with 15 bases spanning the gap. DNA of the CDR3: TGTGCCAGCACTGGGAGAAGGGGTAATAATTCACCCCTCCACTTT. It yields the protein CASTGRRGNNSPLHF.

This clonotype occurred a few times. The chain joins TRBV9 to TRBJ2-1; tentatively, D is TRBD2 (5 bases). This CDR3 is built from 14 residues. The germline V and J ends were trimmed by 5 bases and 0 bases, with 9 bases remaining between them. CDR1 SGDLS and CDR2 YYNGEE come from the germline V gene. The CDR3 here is CASSERSSYNEQFF. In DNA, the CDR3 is TGTGCCAGCAGTGAGCGGAGCTCCTACAATGAGCAGTTCTTC.

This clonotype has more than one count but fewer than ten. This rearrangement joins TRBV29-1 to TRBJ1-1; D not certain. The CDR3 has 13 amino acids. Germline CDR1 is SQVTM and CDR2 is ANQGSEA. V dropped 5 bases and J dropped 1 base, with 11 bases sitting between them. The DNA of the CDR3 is TGCAGCGTTCCAGGTAACCCGAACACTGAAGCTTTCTTT. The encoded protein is CSVPGNPNTEAFF.

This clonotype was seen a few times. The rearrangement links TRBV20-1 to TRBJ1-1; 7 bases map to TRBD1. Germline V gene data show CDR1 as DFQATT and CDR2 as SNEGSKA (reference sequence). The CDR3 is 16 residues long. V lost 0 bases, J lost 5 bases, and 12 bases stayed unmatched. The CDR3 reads CSARDPRYRGETEAFF. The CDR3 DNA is TGCAGTGCTAGAGATCCCAGATACAGGGGTGAGACTGAAGCTTTCTTT.

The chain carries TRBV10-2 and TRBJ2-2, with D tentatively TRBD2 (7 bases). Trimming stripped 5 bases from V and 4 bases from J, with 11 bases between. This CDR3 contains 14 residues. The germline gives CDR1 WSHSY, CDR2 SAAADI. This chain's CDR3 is CASSSGGLTGELFF. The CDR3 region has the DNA TGCGCCAGCAGTTCCGGGGGGCTCACCGGGGAGCTGTTTTTT.

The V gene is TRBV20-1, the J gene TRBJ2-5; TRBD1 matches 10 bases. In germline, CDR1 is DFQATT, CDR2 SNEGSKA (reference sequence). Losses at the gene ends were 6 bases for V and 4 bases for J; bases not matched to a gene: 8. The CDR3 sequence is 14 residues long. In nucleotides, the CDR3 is TGCAGTGCACACGGGACAGGGGTCGGAGAGACCCAGTACTTC. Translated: CSAHGTGVGETQYF.

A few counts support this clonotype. CDR3 region: CASSRTGINYEQYF. For the CDR3, the DNA is TGTGCCAGCTCAAGGACAGGGATCAATTACGAGCAGTACTTC. V and J are TRBV18 and TRBJ2-7; 8 bases map to TRBD1. The CDR3 is 14 amino acids. V lost 5 bases to trimming and J lost 4 bases; unmatched junction nucleotides: 7. CDR1 and CDR2 (germline): KGHSH, LQKENI.

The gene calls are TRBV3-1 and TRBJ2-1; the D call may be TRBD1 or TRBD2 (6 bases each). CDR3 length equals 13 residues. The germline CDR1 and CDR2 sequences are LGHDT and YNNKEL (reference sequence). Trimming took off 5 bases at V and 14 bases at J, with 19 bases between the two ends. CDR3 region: CASSSRGGLGEFF. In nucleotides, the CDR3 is TGTGCCAGCAGCTCCCGAGGGGGACTTGGTGAGTTCTTC.

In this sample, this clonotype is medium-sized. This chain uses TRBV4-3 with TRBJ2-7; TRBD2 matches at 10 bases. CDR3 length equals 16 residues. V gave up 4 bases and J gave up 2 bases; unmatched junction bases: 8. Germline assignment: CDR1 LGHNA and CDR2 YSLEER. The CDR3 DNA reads TGCGCCAGCAGCCTCGGGCTAGCGGGGGAGACCTACGAGCAGTACTTC. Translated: CASSLGLAGETYEQYF.

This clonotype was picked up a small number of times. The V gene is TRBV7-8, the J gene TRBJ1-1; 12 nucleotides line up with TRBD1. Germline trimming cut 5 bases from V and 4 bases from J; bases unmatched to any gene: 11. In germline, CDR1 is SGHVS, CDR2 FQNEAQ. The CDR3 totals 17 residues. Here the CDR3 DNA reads TGTGCCAGCAGCAAAAACGCCGGGACAGGGGGCACCACTGAAGCTTTCTTT. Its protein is CASSKNAGTGGTTEAFF.

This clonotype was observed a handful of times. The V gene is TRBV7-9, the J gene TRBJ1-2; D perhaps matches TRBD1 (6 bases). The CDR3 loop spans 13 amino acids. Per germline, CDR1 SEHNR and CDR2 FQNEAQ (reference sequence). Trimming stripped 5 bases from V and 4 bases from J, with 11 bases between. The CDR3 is CASSQQGTYGYTF. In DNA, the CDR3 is TGTGCCAGCAGCCAACAGGGTACCTATGGCTACACCTTC.

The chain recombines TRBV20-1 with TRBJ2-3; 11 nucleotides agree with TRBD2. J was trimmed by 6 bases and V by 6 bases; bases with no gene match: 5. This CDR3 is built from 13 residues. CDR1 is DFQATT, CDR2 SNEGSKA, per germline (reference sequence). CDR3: CSAPASGRDTQYF. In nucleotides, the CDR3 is TGCAGTGCCCCGGCTAGCGGGAGGGATACGCAGTATTTT.